The 23 T cell receptor beta chains listed next were all sequenced from one sample in a study of CD8+ T cells in alopecia areata. Extracted from the samples, RNA was reverse transcribed into cDNA to serve as the sequencing template. Produced via immunoSEQ multiplex PCR; TCRdb's table is partial and in-frame only. Of under 250,000 clones in the sample, under 60% are singletons; the top ten hold 1.5% to 2%. Stated treatment: oral pan-JAK inhibitor, 5-10 mg twice daily. Source: CD4+ T cells sorted from blood, taken at week 4, from a patient treated with tofacitinib. The receptors shown here come from a human donor with alopecia areata.

This sequence joins TRBV13 and TRBJ1-5, with D perhaps TRBD1 (6 bases). V lost 0 bases and J 7 bases, leaving 13 bases between the germline ends. This CDR3 region has 15 residues. CDR1 PRHDT and CDR2 FYEKMQ come from the germline V gene (reference sequence). DNA of the CDR3: TGTGCCAGCAGCTTAGGACAGGGTTCGGGACAGCCCCAGCATTTT. Protein: CASSLGQGSGQPQHF.

In regard to this clone: An end of the junction differs from the germline gene, which may be a read error. The chain has TRBV12-5 and TRBJ1-1, with TRBD1 as a possible D gene (6 bases). CDR3 length: 14 amino acids. CDR1 is LGHNT, CDR2 FRNRAP, per germline. The CDR3: CASSLEGVNTEAFF. CDR3 nucleotide sequence: TGTGCTAGTAGTTTGGAGGGGGTGAACACTGAAGCTTTCTTT.

This chain joins TRBV7-2 and TRBJ2-3; D call uncertain. CDR1 SGHTA and CDR2 FQGNSA come from the germline V gene. This CDR3 has 12 amino acids. The V and J ends lost 5 bases and 2 bases respectively, with 5 bases between them. The CDR3 is CASSPFTDTQYF. CDR3 in DNA: TGTGCCAGCAGCCCCTTCACAGATACGCAGTATTTT.

The genes are TRBV29-1 and TRBJ2-7; 7 bases are a match to TRBD1. J gave up 6 bases and V 4 bases, and 12 bases lay outside the gene matches. The germline gives CDR1 SQVTM, CDR2 ANQGSEA. CDR3 length: 14 residues. CDR3 amino acids: CSVGLDRVLSEQYF. The DNA for the CDR3 is TGCAGCGTTGGGTTAGACAGGGTACTGAGCGAGCAGTACTTC.

The genes are TRBV7-2 and TRBJ2-1, with 8 bases that match TRBD2. With V trimmed by 5 bases and J by 7 bases, 13 bases remained unmatched. Germline V CDR1 and CDR2: SGHTA, FQGNSA. The CDR3 loop spans 16 amino acids. CDR3 coding DNA: TGTGCCAGCAGCATATCAAGCGGGGGATCTGGAAATGAGCAGTTCTTC. This translates into CASSISSGGSGNEQFF. The entire variable domain, with the rest obtained from reference TRBV7-2 and TRBJ2-1, is as follows: GAGVSQSPSNKVTEKGKDVELRCDPISGHTALYWYRQSLGQGLEFLIYFQGNSAPDKSGLPSDRFSAERTGGSVSTLTIQRTQQEDSAVYLCASSISSGGSGNEQFFGPGTRLTVL.

The chain uses TRBV29-1 and TRBJ1-1; D gene unclear. Deletions cut 5 bases from V and 0 bases from J, with 10 bases between. Germline CDR1 reads SQVTM; CDR2 reads ANQGSEA. This CDR3 is built from 13 residues. The chain's CDR3 is CSVSKPLNTEAFF. CDR3 nucleotide sequence: TGCAGCGTTAGTAAACCTCTGAACACTGAAGCTTTCTTT.

The chain carries TRBV7-2 and TRBJ2-1; TRBD2 matches 12 bases. CDR3 length: 17 residues. After removal of 1 base from V and 8 bases from J, the junction contained 9 bases not matched to a gene. Germline CDR1 reads SGHTA; CDR2 reads FQGNSA. DNA of the CDR3: TGTGCCAGCAGCTTAGGAGCTAGCGGGGGGGTGTTCGATGAGCAGTTCTTC. The encoded protein is CASSLGASGGVFDEQFF. Filled out from reference TRBV7-2 and TRBJ2-1, the complete variable domain reads GAGVSQSPSNKVTEKGKDVELRCDPISGHTALYWYRQSLGQGLEFLIYFQGNSAPDKSGLPSDRFSAERTGGSVSTLTIQRTQQEDSAVYLCASSLGASGGVFDEQFFGPGTRLTVL.

This clone came up a few times. This chain uses TRBV30 with TRBJ2-5; no firm D call. The CDR3 covers 11 residues. V shed 4 bases and J shed 5 bases, with 8 bases lying between them. Germline V gene data show CDR1 as GTSNPN and CDR2 as SVGIG (reference sequence). For the CDR3, the DNA is TGTGCCTGGACAGGAGAGGAGACCCAGTACTTC. Protein sequence: CAWTGEETQYF.

The V gene is TRBV4-3, the J gene TRBJ1-4; no firm D call. The CDR3 has 15 amino acids. Germline CDR1 and CDR2: LGHNA and YSLEER. V gave up 0 bases and J gave up 8 bases, with 13 bases separating them. The CDR3 region is CASSQEAGRGEKLFF. CDR3 DNA: TGCGCCAGCAGCCAAGAGGCAGGAAGAGGGGAAAAACTGTTTTTT.

This chain joins TRBV29-1 and TRBJ2-5; D is unclear. There are 13 residues in the CDR3. CDR1 and CDR2 (germline): SQVTM, ANQGSEA. The V end was cut by 3 bases, the J end by 5 bases, with 13 bases between. CDR3 bases: TGCAGCGTTGACGAAGACCTGTACGAGACCCAGTACTTC. Its protein is CSVDEDLYETQYF.

The chain has TRBV4-3 and TRBJ1-2; D gene ambiguous. V was pared by 1 base and J by 0 bases, with 12 bases between. This CDR3 comprises 16 residues. Per the germline V gene, CDR1 is LGHNA and CDR2 is YSLEER. The CDR3 DNA follows: TGCGCCAGCAGCCAAGTGTCGGCTTCCACTAACTATGGCTACACCTTC. It codes for CASSQVSASTNYGYTF.

The rearrangement uses TRBV15 and TRBJ2-5, with D unresolved. CDR1 is LNHNV and CDR2 is YYDKDF in the germline V gene (reference sequence). V was shortened by 0 bases and J by 0 bases, with 14 bases between the two germline ends. This CDR3 has 17 amino acids. The CDR3 DNA is TGTGCCACCAGCAGAGAACCGGTGGGCGGAGACCAAGAGACCCAGTACTTC. Translated, it gives CATSREPVGGDQETQYF. The whole variable domain, filled in from reference TRBV15 and TRBJ2-5, reads DAMVIQNPRYQVTQFGKPVTLSCSQTLNHNVMYWYQQKSSQAPKLLFHYYDKDFNNEADTPDNFQSRRPNTSFCFLDIRSPGLGDTAMYLCATSREPVGGDQETQYFGPGTRLLVL.

V gene TRBV6-5 combines with J gene TRBJ2-7; D tentatively fits TRBD1 or TRBD2 (5 bases each). CDR3 length: 10 residues. Looked up from germline, CDR1 is MNHEY and CDR2 is SVGAGI. Trimming took off 8 bases at V and 8 bases at J, with 10 bases between the two ends. The CDR3 bases are TGTGCCAGCCACTGGGGGAAGCAGTACTTC. Its translation is CASHWGKQYF.

This rearrangement joins TRBV6-5 to TRBJ1-6; tentative D call: TRBD1 (5 bases). Germline assignment: CDR1 MNHEY and CDR2 SVGAGI. V was trimmed by 4 bases and J by 6 bases, leaving 10 bases between them. The CDR3 has 14 amino acids. The CDR3 reads CASSLPGPNSPLHF. As DNA, the CDR3 is TGTGCCAGCAGTTTGCCGGGGCCTAATTCACCCCTCCACTTT.

About this clone itself: This CDR3 is also generated by other DNA sequences in the sample. The chain uses TRBV29-1 and TRBJ1-5, with D uncertain. CDR1 is SQVTM, CDR2 ANQGSEA, per germline. The V end was cut by 4 bases, the J end by 5 bases, with 9 bases between. This CDR3 comprises 12 residues. In DNA, the CDR3 is TGCAGCGTTGGTGGAGGTGATCAGCCCCAGCATTTT. Amino acids: CSVGGGDQPQHF.

The V call is TRBV30, the J call TRBJ2-1; D gene ambiguous. This CDR3 has 11 amino acids. CDR1 is GTSNPN, CDR2 SVGIG, per germline (reference sequence). V was cut by 0 bases and J by 13 bases, with 10 bases left in between. The CDR3 spells CAWSVPTDQFF. Written as DNA, the CDR3 is TGTGCCTGGAGTGTACCGACCGATCAGTTCTTC.

The chain recombines TRBV7-2 with TRBJ1-2; TRBD1 agrees at 7 bases. This CDR3 contains 15 residues. The J segment lost 7 bases and the V segment lost 5 bases, leaving 13 bases of the junction unmatched. From germline, CDR1 is SGHTA and CDR2 FQGNSA. The chain's CDR3 is CASSPSAGQEAGYTF. Written as DNA, the CDR3 is TGTGCCAGCAGCCCCAGCGCCGGACAGGAGGCTGGCTACACCTTC.

This clone is classed as medium-sized. This chain connects TRBV2 to TRBJ2-1, with 11 positions matching TRBD2. The length of the CDR3 is 15 residues. Per germline, CDR1 SNHLY and CDR2 FYNNEI. V shed 5 bases, J shed 7 bases, and the junction held 7 bases outside the gene matches. The CDR3 spells CASSWWTSGQNEQFF. CDR3 DNA sequence: TGTGCCAGCAGTTGGTGGACTAGCGGGCAAAATGAGCAGTTCTTC. Full variable domain (missing parts from reference TRBV2 and TRBJ2-1): EPEVTQTPSHQVTQMGQEVILRCVPISNHLYFYWYRQILGQKVEFLVSFYNNEISEKSEIFDDQFSVERPDGSNFTLKIRSTKLEDSAMYFCASSWWTSGQNEQFFGPGTRLTVL.

This sequence joins TRBV29-1 and TRBJ1-3; no clear D gene. CDR1 is SQVTM, CDR2 ANQGSEA, per germline. V was pared by 5 bases and J by 3 bases, with 11 bases between. CDR3 size: 13 residues. In DNA, the CDR3 is TGCAGCGTTAATGGTATAGGTGGAAACACCATATATTTT. Translated, it gives CSVNGIGGNTIYF.

V is TRBV29-1 and J is TRBJ2-2, with 9 bases matching TRBD1. Trimming removed 7 bases from V and 1 base from J; junction bases left unmatched: 13. The CDR3 is 17 amino acids. The germline V gene encodes CDR1 SQVTM and CDR2 ANQGSEA. Here the CDR3 reads CSGGGQGLLGNTGELFF. DNA for the CDR3: TGCAGCGGAGGCGGACAGGGGCTATTGGGGAACACCGGGGAGCTGTTTTTT.

The J gene is TRBJ2-1, the V gene TRBV4-1; no clear D gene. The CDR3 is 11 amino acids. The germline V gene has CDR1 MGHRA and CDR2 YSYEKL. Trimming took 1 base from V and 9 from J, leaving 4 bases between them. The DNA of the CDR3 is TGCGCCAGCAGCCAAGTGGGTGAGCAGTTCTTC. Translating it yields CASSQVGEQFF.

The chain couples TRBV19 to TRBJ2-1, with D perhaps matching TRBD1 or TRBD2 (5 bases each). In germline, CDR1 is LNHDA, CDR2 SQIVND (reference sequence). CDR3 length equals 15 residues. The V and J ends lost 10 bases and 0 bases respectively, with 16 bases between them. The CDR3: CATLGGDGSYNEQFF. The DNA of the CDR3 is TGTGCCACCCTAGGTGGGGACGGCTCCTACAATGAGCAGTTCTTC.

In DNA form, the CDR3 reads TGTGCCACCAGCAGCAAACAGGGGTCTAATTCACCCCTCCACTTT. It specifies CATSSKQGSNSPLHF. The genes are TRBV15 and TRBJ1-6; 7 bases match TRBD1. This CDR3 spans 15 amino acids. V shed 3 bases and J 6 bases; nucleotides not matched to a gene: 5. Germline lookup yields CDR1 LNHNV and CDR2 YYDKDF (reference sequence).